Listed below are T cell receptor beta chains from one sample, sequenced in a study of cytomegalovirus exposure and HLA in healthy donors. TCRdb keeps only in-frame clones here, not all; method: immunoSEQ multiplex PCR. The table records 150,000 or so clones, nearly 80% of them present only once. The specimen was PBMCs. The receptors were gathered from a male donor in good health and CMV-seronegative. Both conserved end residues are part of each CDR3. Each record gives: CDR3 protein, CDR3 length, D gene, J gene, V gene. D genes are given only for firm matches.

cdr3_aa: CASSYSPWAQPQHF
cdr3_length: 14
d_call: -
j_call: TRBJ1-5
v_call: TRBV6-5

cdr3_aa: CASRGTAGNTIYF
cdr3_length: 13
d_call: TRBD1
j_call: TRBJ1-3
v_call: TRBV2

cdr3_aa: CASSPGLETDTQYF
cdr3_length: 14
d_call: TRBD2
j_call: TRBJ2-3
v_call: TRBV7-3

cdr3_aa: CASRMDRGPEAFF
cdr3_length: 13
d_call: TRBD1
j_call: TRBJ1-1
v_call: TRBV7-9

cdr3_aa: CASSNGQTGVGEQYF
cdr3_length: 15
d_call: TRBD1
j_call: TRBJ2-7
v_call: TRBV18

cdr3_aa: CASSPSSGQGYEQYF
cdr3_length: 15
d_call: TRBD1
j_call: TRBJ2-7
v_call: TRBV7-9

cdr3_aa: CAWTRTARNGYTF
cdr3_length: 13
d_call: -
j_call: TRBJ1-2
v_call: TRBV30

cdr3_aa: CASAEDASGWADTQYF
cdr3_length: 16
d_call: -
j_call: TRBJ2-3
v_call: TRBV27

cdr3_aa: CASSPRTGHYGYTF
cdr3_length: 14
d_call: TRBD1
j_call: TRBJ1-2
v_call: TRBV23-1

cdr3_aa: CASTAGGVGTYEQYF
cdr3_length: 15
d_call: TRBD2
j_call: TRBJ2-7
v_call: TRBV2

cdr3_aa: CASSSGQQGSTNEKLFF
cdr3_length: 17
d_call: -
j_call: TRBJ1-4
v_call: TRBV7-9

cdr3_aa: CASRTRQGTYEQYF
cdr3_length: 14
d_call: TRBD1
j_call: TRBJ2-7
v_call: TRBV5-1

cdr3_aa: CASSDYPAGGGETQYF
cdr3_length: 16
d_call: TRBD2
j_call: TRBJ2-5
v_call: TRBV2

cdr3_aa: CAWSTYEGNALFF
cdr3_length: 13
d_call: -
j_call: TRBJ2-2
v_call: TRBV30

cdr3_aa: CASSQEGTSGHNEQFF
cdr3_length: 16
d_call: TRBD2
j_call: TRBJ2-1
v_call: TRBV4-2

cdr3_aa: CSADGQGGYTF
cdr3_length: 11
d_call: -
j_call: TRBJ1-2
v_call: TRBV20-1

cdr3_aa: CASSLLGANQPQHF
cdr3_length: 14
d_call: -
j_call: TRBJ1-5
v_call: TRBV7-9

cdr3_aa: CASSLGGERNEQFF
cdr3_length: 14
d_call: -
j_call: TRBJ2-1
v_call: TRBV5-1

cdr3_aa: CAITRTSTDTQYF
cdr3_length: 13
d_call: -
j_call: TRBJ2-3
v_call: TRBV10-3

cdr3_aa: CASRPLQGSSEAFF
cdr3_length: 14
d_call: -
j_call: TRBJ1-1
v_call: TRBV21-1

cdr3_aa: CSVEDPDRMDEQFF
cdr3_length: 14
d_call: TRBD1
j_call: TRBJ2-1
v_call: TRBV29-1

cdr3_aa: CASKRTGGNTEAFF
cdr3_length: 14
d_call: -
j_call: TRBJ1-1
v_call: TRBV11-3

cdr3_aa: CASSLVPGVGATEAFF
cdr3_length: 16
d_call: -
j_call: TRBJ1-1
v_call: TRBV5-1

cdr3_aa: CASSQSSPQGFDEKLFF
cdr3_length: 17
d_call: -
j_call: TRBJ1-4
v_call: TRBV4-1

cdr3_aa: CASSLRSLSTDTQYF
cdr3_length: 15
d_call: -
j_call: TRBJ2-3
v_call: TRBV5-1

cdr3_aa: CASSQISRSLYNEQFF
cdr3_length: 16
d_call: -
j_call: TRBJ2-1
v_call: TRBV5-1

cdr3_aa: CASSDRGLGDSPLHF
cdr3_length: 15
d_call: TRBD1
j_call: TRBJ1-6
v_call: TRBV5-1

cdr3_aa: CSVGASGIPEQYF
cdr3_length: 13
d_call: TRBD2
j_call: TRBJ2-7
v_call: TRBV29-1

cdr3_aa: CASSSGTGKFDTQYF
cdr3_length: 15
d_call: TRBD1
j_call: TRBJ2-3
v_call: TRBV11-3

cdr3_aa: CASSLARVSSGQETQYF
cdr3_length: 17
d_call: -
j_call: TRBJ2-5
v_call: TRBV7-8

cdr3_aa: CASSNGTGERYGYTF
cdr3_length: 15
d_call: TRBD1
j_call: TRBJ1-2
v_call: TRBV6-4

cdr3_aa: CASSQREAGPRGRETQYF
cdr3_length: 18
d_call: -
j_call: TRBJ2-5
v_call: TRBV14

cdr3_aa: CAWSVIQVTEAFF
cdr3_length: 13
d_call: -
j_call: TRBJ1-1
v_call: TRBV30

cdr3_aa: CASSQRTVNTEAFF
cdr3_length: 14
d_call: -
j_call: TRBJ1-1
v_call: TRBV5-1

cdr3_aa: CASSVAGGTTNTGELFF
cdr3_length: 17
d_call: -
j_call: TRBJ2-2
v_call: TRBV9

cdr3_aa: CASSKRTGYGYTF
cdr3_length: 13
d_call: -
j_call: TRBJ1-2
v_call: TRBV21-1

cdr3_aa: CASSPGTGEGYGYTF
cdr3_length: 15
d_call: -
j_call: TRBJ1-2
v_call: TRBV4-1

cdr3_aa: CSAEAGDPYNEQFF
cdr3_length: 14
d_call: -
j_call: TRBJ2-1
v_call: TRBV29-1

cdr3_aa: CASSSTTGLYTDTQYF
cdr3_length: 16
d_call: -
j_call: TRBJ2-3
v_call: TRBV7-8

cdr3_aa: CASSFWTGAGNTIYF
cdr3_length: 15
d_call: TRBD1
j_call: TRBJ1-3
v_call: TRBV5-6

cdr3_aa: CASSSQGLDYGYTF
cdr3_length: 14
d_call: TRBD1
j_call: TRBJ1-2
v_call: TRBV27

cdr3_aa: CASSLLPSGSKDTQYF
cdr3_length: 16
d_call: TRBD2
j_call: TRBJ2-3
v_call: TRBV7-8

cdr3_aa: CASSLGQGYYNEQFF
cdr3_length: 15
d_call: -
j_call: TRBJ2-1
v_call: TRBV5-1

cdr3_aa: CASSSPGTGSSEAFF
cdr3_length: 15
d_call: TRBD1
j_call: TRBJ1-1
v_call: TRBV6-6

cdr3_aa: CASSLLRQKNTEAFF
cdr3_length: 15
d_call: -
j_call: TRBJ1-1
v_call: TRBV7-3

cdr3_aa: CASSQDGYGTSGPPSQFF
cdr3_length: 18
d_call: TRBD2
j_call: TRBJ2-1
v_call: TRBV4-2

cdr3_aa: CASGLQGRGANVLTF
cdr3_length: 15
d_call: -
j_call: TRBJ2-6
v_call: TRBV12-5

cdr3_aa: CASSQDVVGAANGELFF
cdr3_length: 17
d_call: -
j_call: TRBJ2-2
v_call: TRBV4-2

cdr3_aa: CASSLGTDVGNTIYF
cdr3_length: 15
d_call: -
j_call: TRBJ1-3
v_call: TRBV5-5

cdr3_aa: CAGSQDRTSGEGPPSDTQYF
cdr3_length: 20
d_call: TRBD2
j_call: TRBJ2-3
v_call: TRBV4-2

cdr3_aa: CASGLVQGQGAGGYTF
cdr3_length: 16
d_call: TRBD1
j_call: TRBJ1-2
v_call: TRBV12-5

cdr3_aa: CAISETTGSTEAFF
cdr3_length: 14
d_call: TRBD1
j_call: TRBJ1-1
v_call: TRBV10-3

cdr3_aa: CASSPSGSDNEQFF
cdr3_length: 14
d_call: TRBD2
j_call: TRBJ2-1
v_call: TRBV7-3

cdr3_aa: CSVSFLAGVGNEQFF
cdr3_length: 15
d_call: TRBD2
j_call: TRBJ2-1
v_call: TRBV29-1

cdr3_aa: CASSEPISYGYTF
cdr3_length: 13
d_call: -
j_call: TRBJ1-2
v_call: TRBV7-9